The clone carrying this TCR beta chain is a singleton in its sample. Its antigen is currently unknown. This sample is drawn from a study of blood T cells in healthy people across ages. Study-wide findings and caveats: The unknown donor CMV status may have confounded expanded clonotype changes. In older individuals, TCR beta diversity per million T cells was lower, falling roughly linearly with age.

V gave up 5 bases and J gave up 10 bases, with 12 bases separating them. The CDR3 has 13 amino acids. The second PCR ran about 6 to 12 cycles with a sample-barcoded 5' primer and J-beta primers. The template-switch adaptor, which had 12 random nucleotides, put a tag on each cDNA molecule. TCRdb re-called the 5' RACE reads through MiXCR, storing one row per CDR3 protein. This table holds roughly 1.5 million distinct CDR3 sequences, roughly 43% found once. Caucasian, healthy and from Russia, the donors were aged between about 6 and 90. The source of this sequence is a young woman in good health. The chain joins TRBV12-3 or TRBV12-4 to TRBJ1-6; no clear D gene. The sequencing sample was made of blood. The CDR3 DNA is TGTGCCAGCAGTCCAGGCCTGCGATCACCCCTCCACTTT. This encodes CASSPGLRSPLHF.